These T cell receptor beta chains were read from a single sample in a study of OX40 agonist ivuxolimab in advanced cancers. Assay used: immunoSEQ multiplex PCR; TCRdb lists only in-frame clones, some missing. This table holds 90,000 to 130,000 clones, 91% found once. This specimen consisted of CD4+ or CD8+ T cells sorted from blood, obtained in a trial of the OX40 agonist ivuxolimab. The source of these receptors is an adult with an advanced solid tumor such as melanoma, head and neck, liver or kidney cancer. Each CDR3 is given with its conserved first and last residue. The D gene is left open where the match is weak. The size field is filled for only some rows; it gives once, few, many or a size class.

.	TRBV29-1	.	TRBJ2-5	CSVGQETQYF	TGCAGCGTTGGGCAAGAGACCCAGTACTTC
.	TRBV6-1	once	TRBJ2-2	CASSGIGELFF	TGTGCCAGCAGTGGAATAGGGGAGCTGTTTTTT
.	TRBV5-1	.	TRBJ1-5	CASSLIGAENQPQHF	TGCGCCAGCAGCCTTATTGGGGCCGAGAATCAGCCCCAGCATTTT
TRBD1	TRBV6-1	.	TRBJ1-2	CASSEVRGLYGYTF	TGTGCCAGCAGTGAGGTCAGGGGGCTTTATGGCTACACCTTC
.	TRBV5-1	.	TRBJ1-2	CASSLDPTGVYGYTF	TGCGCCAGCAGCTTAGACCCGACAGGAGTCTATGGCTACACCTTC
TRBD1	TRBV19	few	TRBJ1-1	CASSAGTGLNTEAFF	TGTGCCAGTAGTGCCGGGACAGGGTTGAACACTGAAGCTTTCTTT
.	TRBV10-1	.	TRBJ2-5	CASSESFWGKETQYF	TGCGCCAGCAGTGAGTCTTTTTGGGGGAAAGAGACCCAGTACTTC
TRBD2	TRBV28	.	TRBJ2-3	CASSPLGLAGYIEDTQYF	TGTGCCAGCAGTCCCCTTGGACTAGCGGGATACATTGAGGATACGCAGTATTTT
.	TRBV19	.	TRBJ1-4	CASNRPDEKLFF	TGTGCCAGTAACCGGCCCGATGAAAAACTGTTTTTT
.	TRBV2	.	TRBJ2-7	CASSVGSGRGEQYF	TGTGCCAGCAGTGTAGGCAGTGGGAGAGGCGAGCAGTACTTC
TRBD1	TRBV5-8	.	TRBJ1-4	CASSWGGTGHEKLFF	TGTGCCAGCAGCTGGGGGGGGACAGGGCATGAAAAACTGTTTTTT
.	TRBV5-6	once	TRBJ1-2	CASSLASGKRSGYTF	TGTGCCAGCAGCTTGGCTTCGGGGAAGAGGAGTGGCTACACCTTC
.	TRBV6-4	.	TRBJ1-1	CASTPGGIVNTEAFF	TGTGCCAGCACCCCGGGGGGAATCGTGAACACTGAAGCTTTCTTT
.	TRBV6-1	.	TRBJ1-3	CASSFGDTIYF	TGTGCCAGCAGTTTCGGAGACACCATATATTTT
TRBD1	TRBV30	.	TRBJ1-5	CAWSLTGTAYQPQHF	TGTGCCTGGAGCCTTACCGGGACAGCTTATCAGCCCCAGCATTTT
.	TRBV9	.	TRBJ2-5	CASSVGLQETQYF	TGTGCCAGCAGCGTAGGCCTTCAAGAGACCCAGTACTTC
TRBD1	TRBV19	.	TRBJ1-5	CASSIQGASQPQHF	TGTGCCAGTAGTATACAGGGGGCAAGTCAGCCCCAGCATTTT
.	TRBV19	once	TRBJ1-5	CASSWGQGGNQPQHF	TGTGCCAGTAGTTGGGGTCAGGGTGGCAATCAGCCCCAGCATTTT
TRBD1	TRBV6-1	.	TRBJ2-2	CATQGQYRTGELFF	TGTGCCACCCAGGGACAGTATAGAACCGGGGAGCTGTTTTTT
.	TRBV29-1	.	TRBJ1-1	CSVSESAEAFF	TGCAGCGTGTCAGAGAGTGCCGAAGCTTTCTTT
TRBD2	TRBV12-5	.	TRBJ2-1	CASGPMGTSGRNEQFF	TGTGCTAGTGGCCCAATGGGGACTAGCGGGCGTAATGAGCAGTTCTTC
.	TRBV19	.	TRBJ2-2	CATGIGGGWTGELFF	TGTGCCACTGGCATTGGGGGAGGTTGGACCGGGGAGCTGTTTTTT